A single sample gave rise to the 9 T cell receptor beta chains below, sequenced in a study of Ad26.COV2.S vaccination and SARS-CoV-2 variants. Specified treatment: some 20 received Ad26.COV2.S at low or high dose, single or two shots; several received placebo; per-sample allocation not given. Day 63 after the first vaccine or placebo injection was the time point for sampling. The repertoire was sequenced with immunoSEQ multiplex PCR; TCRdb's copy has only in-frame clones and lacks some. The sample lists about 400,000 clones; about 88% were seen once. Sequences were derived from peripheral blood, sampled in a trial of Ad26.COV2.S vaccine versus placebo. These TCRs come from a person between 18 and 65 years old who received the Ad26.COV2.S COVID-19 vaccine or a placebo.

The chain uses TRBV27 and TRBJ1-5; 9 positions agree with TRBD1. The V gene end was trimmed by 4 bases and the J gene end by 1 base; junction bases not matched to a gene: 5. From germline, CDR1 is MNHEY and CDR2 SMNVEV (reference sequence). This CDR3 has 16 residues. The CDR3 region is CASSSRTGVSNQPQHF. The CDR3 region has the DNA TGTGCCAGCAGTTCAAGGACAGGGGTCAGCAATCAGCCCCAGCATTTT.

The chain has TRBV11-3 and TRBJ2-3; no clear D gene. CDR1 is SGHNT, CDR2 YENEEA, per germline. Deletions cut 4 bases from V and 2 bases from J, with 4 bases between. This CDR3 contains 12 residues. The CDR3 nucleotides read TGTGCCAGCAGCTCGAACACAGATACGCAGTATTTT. This codes for CASSSNTDTQYF.

The chain has TRBV29-1 and TRBJ1-2; possible D gene TRBD1, 6 bases. The CDR3 is 12 amino acids. The germline V gene encodes CDR1 SQVTM and CDR2 ANQGSEA. Trimming removed 5 bases at V and 1 base at J, with 8 bases between. The CDR3 is CSVSDSNYGYTF. CDR3 nucleotide sequence: TGCAGCGTTTCGGACAGTAACTATGGCTACACCTTC.

The V call is TRBV5-4, the J call TRBJ2-3; D gene unclear. The ends were cut back, 5 bases at V and 0 bases at J, with 16 bases in the middle. CDR3 length: 16 residues. CDR1 is SGHNT, CDR2 YYREEE, per germline (reference sequence). CDR3 DNA: TGTGCCAGCAGTACGGCTGGGGTCCCTAGCACAGATACGCAGTATTTT. Encoded protein: CASSTAGVPSTDTQYF.

V usage is TRBV6-5 and J usage is TRBJ2-5; no clear D gene. Trimming shortened V by 2 bases and J by 1 base, and 8 bases separated the two germline ends. This CDR3 is 14 amino acids long. CDR1 and CDR2 from the germline V gene are MNHEY and SVGAGI. CDR3 protein: CASSYGRFQETQYF. The CDR3 DNA is TGTGCCAGCAGTTACGGGCGGTTCCAAGAGACCCAGTACTTC.

This chain uses TRBV10-3 with TRBJ2-3; 7 bases line up with TRBD1. The V gene's germline CDR1 is ENHRY and CDR2 SYGVKD. The CDR3 loop spans 14 amino acids. V dropped 2 bases and J dropped 4; count of bases not matched to a gene: 3. DNA for the CDR3: TGTGCCATCAGTGAGGGGCAGGGGGCAGATACGCAGTATTTT. Encoded protein: CAISEGQGADTQYF.

This chain joins TRBV29-1 and TRBJ1-5; TRBD1 is a possible D gene (5 bases). This CDR3 is 14 amino acids long. Germline V gives CDR1 SQVTM, CDR2 ANQGSEA. The V and J ends lost 4 bases and 5 bases respectively, with 15 bases between them. The CDR3 DNA sequence: TGCAGCGTTGCGACACAACCGGGGGATCAGCCCCAGCATTTT. Encoded protein: CSVATQPGDQPQHF.

CDR3 sequence (DNA): TGTGCCAGCAGCAGGGGGCAGTACGAAGCTTTCTTT. It codes for CASSRGQYEAFF. V is TRBV28 and J is TRBJ1-1; 8 bases line up with TRBD1. In germline, CDR1 is MDHEN, CDR2 SYDVKM. Unmatched junction bases numbered 5, after V lost 6 bases and J lost 8 bases. This CDR3 has 12 amino acids.

This chain connects TRBV2 to TRBJ2-3, with 8 bases identical to TRBD2. The CDR3 totals 14 residues. J gave up 0 bases and V 4 bases, and 0 bases lay outside the gene matches. Per the germline V gene, CDR1 is SNHLY and CDR2 is FYNNEI. In DNA form, the CDR3 reads TGTGCCAGCAGTGCTAGCGGGAGCACAGATACGCAGTATTTT. Translated: CASSASGSTDTQYF.